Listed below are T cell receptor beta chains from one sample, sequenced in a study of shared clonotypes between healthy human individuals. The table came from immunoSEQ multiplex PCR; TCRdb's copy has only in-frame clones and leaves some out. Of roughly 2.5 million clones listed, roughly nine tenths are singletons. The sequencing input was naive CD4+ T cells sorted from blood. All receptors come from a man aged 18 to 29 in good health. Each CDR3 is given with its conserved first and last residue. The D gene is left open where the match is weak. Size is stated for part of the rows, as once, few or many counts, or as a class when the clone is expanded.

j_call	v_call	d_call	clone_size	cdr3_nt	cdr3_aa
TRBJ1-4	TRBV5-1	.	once	TGCGCCAGCAGCATTGGGACGGCAACTAATGAAAAACTGTTTTTT	CASSIGTATNEKLFF
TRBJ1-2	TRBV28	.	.	TGTGCCAGCAGTTTAAACGACAGAGCTATAGGCTACACCTTC	CASSLNDRAIGYTF
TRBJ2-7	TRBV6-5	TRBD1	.	TGTGCCAGCAGTCGTACGGGACAGGGCACCTACGAGCAGTACTTC	CASSRTGQGTYEQYF
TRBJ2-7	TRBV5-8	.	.	TGTGCCAGCAGCTTGTACCCCCGGGCCTCCTACGAGCAGTACTTC	CASSLYPRASYEQYF
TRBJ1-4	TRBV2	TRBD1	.	TGTGCCAGCGCCGGGACAGTCCGAGAAAAACTGTTTTTT	CASAGTVREKLFF
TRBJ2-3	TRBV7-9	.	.	TGTGCCAGCAGTAAACTAGATTACACAGATACGCAGTATTTT	CASSKLDYTDTQYF
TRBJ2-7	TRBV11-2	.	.	TGTGCCAGCAGCCGGTTCCTGATCCGGGACGGCCCCTACGAGCAGTACTTC	CASSRFLIRDGPYEQYF
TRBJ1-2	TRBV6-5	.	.	TGTGCCAGCAGTCCCGACGGACTCCACCGTTATGGCTACACCTTC	CASSPDGLHRYGYTF
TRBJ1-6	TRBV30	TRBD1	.	TGTGCCTGGAACGGACAGGGGGCTTCACCCCTCCACTTT	CAWNGQGASPLHF
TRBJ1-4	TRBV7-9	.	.	TGTGCCAGCAGTCTTCGAGGGAGGGGTAATGAAAAACTGTTTTTT	CASSLRGRGNEKLFF
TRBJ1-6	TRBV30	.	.	TGTGCCTGGGCCCAAGGGGCAAGATCACCCCTCCACTTT	CAWAQGARSPLHF
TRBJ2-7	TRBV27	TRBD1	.	TGTGCCAGCAAACGGACAGGGTCATACGAGCAGTACTTC	CASKRTGSYEQYF
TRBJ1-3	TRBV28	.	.	TGTGCCAGCAGTCCCCAGGGGTTTTTTGGAAACACCATATATTTT	CASSPQGFFGNTIYF
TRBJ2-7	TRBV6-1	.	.	TGTGCCAGCACCACAACCTACGAGCAGTACTTC	CASTTTYEQYF
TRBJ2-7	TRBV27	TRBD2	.	TGTGCCAGCAGCCCCGGGGGGAGGCCCTCCGAGCAGTACTTC	CASSPGGRPSEQYF
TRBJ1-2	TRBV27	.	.	TGTGCCAGCAGTTATCAACGGAGGGAGAACTATGGCTACACCTTC	CASSYQRRENYGYTF
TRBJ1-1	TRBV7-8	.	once	TGTGCCAGCAGCTTAGGCGCGGGGAACACTGAAGCTTTCTTT	CASSLGAGNTEAFF
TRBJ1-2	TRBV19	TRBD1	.	TGTGCCAGTACCCAGGGGGGGAACTATGGCTACACCTTC	CASTQGGNYGYTF
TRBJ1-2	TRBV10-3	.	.	TGTGCCATCGAGAGCGCTAACTATGGCTACACCTTC	CAIESANYGYTF
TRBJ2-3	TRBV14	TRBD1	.	TGTGCCAGCAGCCAAGGGACAGGGGGCACAGATACGCAGTATTTT	CASSQGTGGTDTQYF
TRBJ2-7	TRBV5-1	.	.	TGCGCCAGCAGCTTCTATAATAACTACGAGCAGTACTTC	CASSFYNNYEQYF
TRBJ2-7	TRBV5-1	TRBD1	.	TGCGCCAGCAGCCAGACGGGACAGACCTACGAGCAGTACTTC	CASSQTGQTYEQYF
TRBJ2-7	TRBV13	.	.	TGTGCCAGCAGCCCACAAAGCAACTCCTACGAGCAGTACTTC	CASSPQSNSYEQYF
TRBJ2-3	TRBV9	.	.	TGTGCCAGCAGCGTAGGAGGGGGCGGGAGTTGGGGAGATACGCAGTATTTT	CASSVGGGGSWGDTQYF
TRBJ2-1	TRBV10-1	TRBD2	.	TGCGCCAGCAGTGATACGAGACTAGCGGGAGTTAGGAGGAATGAGCAGTTCTTC	CASSDTRLAGVRRNEQFF